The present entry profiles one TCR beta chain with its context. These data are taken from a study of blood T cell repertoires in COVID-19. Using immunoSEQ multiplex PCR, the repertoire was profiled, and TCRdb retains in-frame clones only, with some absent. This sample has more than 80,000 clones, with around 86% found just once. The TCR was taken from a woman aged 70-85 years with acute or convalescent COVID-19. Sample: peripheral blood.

The CDR3 spells CASSHGQGEREQYF. The CDR3 DNA reads as TGTGCCAGCAGCCATGGGCAGGGGGAGAGAGAGCAGTACTTC. J is TRBJ2-7 and V is TRBV3-1 (or the pseudogene TRBV3-2); 7 nucleotides align to TRBD1. The germline V gene encodes CDR1 LGHDT and CDR2 YNNKEL (reference sequence). The CDR3 spans 14 residues. V lost 3 bases, J lost 7 bases, and 9 bases stayed unmatched.